The clone carrying this T cell receptor beta chain showed up just a few times. TCRdb's table, derived via immunoSEQ multiplex PCR, lists solely in-frame clones and lacks some. This table holds around 250,000 clones, 70% to 85% found once. The data were obtained in a study of blood T cell repertoires in COVID-19. V gave up 2 bases and J gave up 2 bases, with 11 bases separating them. There are 14 residues in the CDR3. Germline V CDR1 and CDR2: SGHDT, YYEEEE. The V call is TRBV5-6, the J call TRBJ2-7; weak D call: TRBD1 (6 bases). The sequenced sample consisted of peripheral blood. The sequence was collected from a woman older than 75 with acute or convalescent COVID-19. The CDR3 reads CASSFGQQTYEQYF. The CDR3 DNA reads TGTGCCAGCAGCTTCGGACAGCAAACCTACGAGCAGTACTTC.